The 10 T cell receptor beta chains below all came from one sample that was sequenced in a study of blood T cell repertoires in COVID-19. Some clones are missing from TCRdb's copy, which holds only in-frame ones; the method was immunoSEQ multiplex PCR. This table has fewer than 300,000 clones, around 90% appearing once. The sequencing sample was made of peripheral blood. Receptors were obtained from a woman in her forties or fifties with COVID-19, enrolled during active disease.

This clone was seen only once. The V call is TRBV19, the J call TRBJ1-5, with 7 bases lining up with TRBD1. The ends lost 4 bases at V and 1 base at J; junction bases unmatched: 10. The CDR3 spans 17 residues. Germline assignment: CDR1 LNHDA and CDR2 SQIVND (reference sequence). CDR3 amino acids: CASSSRRDSGSNQPQHF. CDR3 DNA: TGTGCCAGTAGTAGTCGCCGGGACAGCGGGAGCAATCAGCCCCAGCATTTT.

This clone showed up just a few times. V gene TRBV19 combines with J gene TRBJ1-5; the match to TRBD1 covers 8 bases. Germline CDR1 and CDR2: LNHDA and SQIVND (reference sequence). This CDR3 contains 12 residues. The V segment lost 6 bases and the J segment 12 bases; nucleotides outside the gene matches: 7. The CDR3 here is CASSLRDRLQHF. The CDR3 DNA reads as TGTGCCAGTAGCCTCCGGGACAGGCTCCAGCATTTT.

The CDR3: CAWSLNRGGYTF. For the CDR3, the DNA is TGTGCCTGGAGTCTCAATCGGGGTGGCTACACCTTC. The chain joins TRBV30 to TRBJ1-2, with D unresolved. The germline V and J ends were trimmed by 2 bases and 7 bases, with 11 bases remaining between them. The CDR3 loop spans 12 amino acids. Germline CDR1 is GTSNPN and CDR2 is SVGIG (reference sequence).

The V call is TRBV14, the J call TRBJ2-7, with TRBD2 matching 10 bases. This CDR3 is 17 amino acids long. CDR1 is SGHDN and CDR2 is FVKESK in the germline V gene. The V segment lost 3 bases and the J segment 7 bases; nucleotides outside the gene matches: 15. DNA for the CDR3: TGTGCCAGCAGCCATAGGTTCCTTAGCGGGAGGATTGGGGAGCAGTACTTC. It translates to CASSHRFLSGRIGEQYF.

In DNA, the CDR3 is TGCGCCAGCAGCCAAGATAGACAGAACACCGGGGAGCTGTTTTTT. Protein: CASSQDRQNTGELFF. The rearrangement joins TRBV4-3 to TRBJ2-2; D remains ambiguous. CDR3 length: 15 amino acids. V was shortened by 0 bases and J by 1 base, with 6 bases between the two germline ends. Looked up from germline, CDR1 is LGHNA and CDR2 is YSLEER.

V usage is TRBV6-1 and J usage is TRBJ2-3; no reliable D call. The ends were cut back, 3 bases at V and 2 bases at J, with 9 bases in the middle. Germline V CDR1 and CDR2: MNHNS, SASEGT. The CDR3 totals 14 residues. CDR3 in amino acids: CASSDWQITDTQYF. The CDR3 coding sequence is TGTGCCAGCAGTGATTGGCAGATCACAGATACGCAGTATTTT.

This clone was observed a single time. The chain couples TRBV19 to TRBJ2-7, with TRBD2 identical over 9 bases. Germline CDR1 reads LNHDA; CDR2 reads SQIVND (reference sequence). J lost 2 bases, V lost 5 bases, and 13 bases had no gene match. The CDR3 sequence is 17 residues long. CDR3: CASSANTGTSRTYEQYF. In nucleotides, the CDR3 is TGTGCCAGTAGTGCCAATACCGGGACTAGCAGAACCTACGAGCAGTACTTC.

The chain uses TRBV3-1 (or the pseudogene TRBV3-2) and TRBJ2-1; 7 nucleotides align to TRBD2. Germline CDR1 and CDR2: LGHDT and YNNKEL (reference sequence). The ends lost 1 base at V and 0 bases at J; junction bases unmatched: 18. This CDR3 has 21 residues. The CDR3, as DNA: TGTGCCAGCAGCCAAGTTCGGTATTCCAGCGGGGCTACGAGCTCCTACAATGAGCAGTTCTTC. Translating gives CASSQVRYSSGATSSYNEQFF.

The CDR3 DNA reads as TGTGCCAGCAACCGGGGTAGCACAGATACGCAGTATTTT. Amino acid sequence: CASNRGSTDTQYF. J is TRBJ2-3 and V is TRBV12-3 or TRBV12-4; possible D gene TRBD2, 5 bases. V lost 7 bases and J 0 bases, leaving 8 bases between the germline ends. CDR3 length: 13 residues.

The rearrangement links TRBV5-1 to TRBJ1-4, with 7 bases that match TRBD1. Germline lookup yields CDR1 SGHRS and CDR2 YFSETQ. The CDR3 contains 16 residues. After removal of 1 base from V and 3 bases from J, the junction contained 6 bases not matched to a gene. CDR3 DNA: TGCGCCAGCAGCTTGTTTAAGGGGGCGCCTAATGAAAAACTGTTTTTT. This gives the protein CASSLFKGAPNEKLFF.